The source of this T cell receptor beta chain is a study of blood T cell repertoires in COVID-19 (dated by TCRdb to between 2020 and 2021). Regarding the study in general: Samples from collaborators originated in the United States, Italy and Spain and spanned both the acute and convalescent phases of COVID-19. Nearly every sample came with metadata listing a de-identified subject ID, COVID-19 status, age in years and sex. The dataset comprised deeply sampled blood TCRbeta repertoires from subjects exposed to, actively infected with, or recovered from COVID-19. Where available, HLA class I and class II types were obtained from metadata supplied by the sample provider rather than from assay-based typing. The repertoires were released in a freely available public database meant as a resource for research on the immune response to SARS-CoV-2. The prospective study material was composed of cDNA or gDNA derived from T cells, B-cell-depleted T cells, or PBMCs. The samples were drawn from two sources: the first 160 participants of the ongoing ImmuneRACE study, and 1,000 to 1,500 subjects contributed by 6 global collaborators.

To note about this clone: No cognate antigen has been identified for it. No much larger clone exists at a distance of one base, and base qualities are not known.

Via the germline V gene (reference sequence), CDR1 is MNHEY and CDR2 SMNVEV. The CDR3, from cysteine to phenylalanine, totals 15 residues. Only the CDR3 portion is preserved as DNA: 45 bases, with reading frame beginning at the first base. V is cut back by 6 bases and J by 7 bases, with 11 bases in the junction unmatched. Participants in the prospective study were enrolled through a virtual design, were aged about 18 to 100 years, and lived in under 25 United States geographic areas. In the prospective study, cohorts were assigned on the basis of participant-reported clinical history obtained from a screening survey and a study questionnaire. Recovered participants in ImmuneRACE Cohort 3 were defined as having two consecutive negative NP/OP PCR tests, clearance from a healthcare professional, or resolution of symptoms. In the prospective study, mobile phlebotomists collected whole blood, serum and a nasopharyngeal or oropharyngeal swab from each participant. Participants in the prospective study had the option to provide additional blood draws and questionnaires over a roughly 2-month period. Blood samples from the prospective study were shipped frozen or at room temperature prior to DNA extraction.

The immunoSEQ Assay, a bias-controlled multiplex PCR, was used to amplify TCRbeta CDR3 regions from genomic DNA. As for the authors' bioinformatics: Within the assay, amplification of reference gene primers was used to estimate how many nucleated cells each sample contained. To quantify the absolute abundance of each unique TCRbeta CDR3 rearrangement, sequence reads were collapsed and filtered. For each sample, productive Simpson clonality was calculated by taking the square root of Simpson's diversity index across productive rearrangements. In TCRdb, the immuneACCESS table is reduced to in-frame sequences with V and J assigned. These tables do not hold every clone; where another copy was compared, an unresolved V gene accounts for under half, and the others remain unexplained. That table gives V, J and clone size, and the DNA gave D and trimming. The sample data list roughly 300,000 clones, and more than 85% of these were observed just once. The ten largest clones take up 15% to 20% of the sample.

What the work shows at the level of the full study, not this receptor alone: The amount of clinical and demographic metadata varied by source and participant and was provided uncurated.

The receptor was isolated from a woman aged 30 to 39 who had recovered from COVID-19. Recombination connected TRBV27 to TRBJ2-7, with 11 middle bases fitting TRBD2. The material sequenced was PBMCs or T cells enriched from blood (not recorded which). The CDR3 region: CASSSYSGRVEEQYF. The DNA is as follows: TGTGCCAGCAGCTCGTATAGCGGGAGGGTCGAGGAGCAGTACTTC.